Each of the 26 T cell receptor beta chains below was sequenced from the same sample in a study of blood T cell dynamics during melanoma immunotherapy. Only in-frame clones appear in the TCRdb table, and some are missing; sequencing was by immunoSEQ multiplex PCR. The table lists approximately 28,000 clones, approximately 88% of them singletons. Noted time point: week 3, after first cycle of checkpoint inhibitor. This material consisted of blood, taken from a patient treated with checkpoint blockade. Receptors were obtained from a human donor with melanoma.

This chain joins TRBV5-6 and TRBJ1-2; maybe TRBD1 (5 bases). Trimming left V 5 bases short and J 2 bases short, with 22 bases between. CDR1 SGHDT and CDR2 YYEEEE come from the germline V gene. The CDR3 runs to 17 residues. The CDR3 loop is CASRKEVLGGLNYGYTF. DNA of the CDR3: TGTGCCAGCAGAAAGGAAGTTCTGGGGGGATTAAACTATGGCTACACCTTC. The variable domain in full, completed from reference TRBV5-6 and TRBJ1-2, reads DAGVTQSPTHLIKTRGQQVTLRCSPKSGHDTVSWYQQALGQGPQFIFQYYEEEERQRGNFPDRFSGHQFPNYSSELNVNALLLGDSALYLCASRKEVLGGLNYGYTFGSGTRLTVV.

V and J are TRBV28 and TRBJ2-1, with 7 bases fitting TRBD2. V was clipped by 7 bases and J by 6 bases; unmatched bases: 9. Per germline, CDR1 MDHEN and CDR2 SYDVKM. The CDR3 covers 14 residues. The CDR3 bases are TGTGCCAGCACCTATGCCGCGGGAGTCAATGAGCAGTTCTTC. It yields the protein CASTYAAGVNEQFF.

CDR3 in DNA: TGTGCCAGCCCCCCCGCGGTCAGGAGCTCCTACAATGAGCAGTTCTTC. This translates into CASPPAVRSSYNEQFF. This chain connects TRBV28 to TRBJ2-1; D is uncertain. The germline gives CDR1 MDHEN, CDR2 SYDVKM. This CDR3 is built from 16 residues. V lost 8 bases and J lost 0, with 17 bases in between.

The V gene is TRBV5-1, the J gene TRBJ2-3, with TRBD2 matching over 15 bases. This CDR3 region has 17 residues. The V gene end was trimmed by 5 bases and the J gene end by 3 bases; junction bases not matched to a gene: 7. Germline values: CDR1 SGHRS, CDR2 YFSETQ. DNA of the CDR3: TGCGCCAGCAGTCGATCTGGACTAGCGGGGGGGACAGATACGCAGTATTTT. This sequence encodes CASSRSGLAGGTDTQYF.

This chain connects TRBV10-2 to TRBJ1-2, with D unclear. The ends were cut back, 5 bases at V and 4 bases at J, with 8 bases in the middle. This CDR3 region has 12 residues. Germline V lookup: CDR1 WSHSY, CDR2 SAAADI. CDR3 nucleotide sequence: TGCGCCAGCAGTCCCGAGGGCTATGGCTACACCTTC. It translates to CASSPEGYGYTF.

The chain carries TRBV5-8 and TRBJ2-1; 9 positions match TRBD2. The J segment lost 1 base and the V segment lost 6 bases, leaving 17 bases of the junction unmatched. Germline V CDR1 and CDR2: SGHTS, YDEGEE. The CDR3 length is 19 residues. The CDR3 protein is CASTPNGLAGSISYNEQFF. As DNA, the CDR3 is TGTGCCAGCACCCCCAATGGGCTAGCGGGATCTATTTCCTACAATGAGCAGTTCTTC.

The chain carries TRBV2 and TRBJ1-6, with 8 bases lining up with TRBD1. Germline CDR1 reads SNHLY; CDR2 reads FYNNEI. J was trimmed by 10 bases and V by 6 bases; bases with no gene match: 5. The CDR3 sequence is 13 residues long. CDR3 coding DNA: TGTGCCAGCAGCCAGGGGGCGAGATCACCCCTCCACTTT. Amino acids: CASSQGARSPLHF.

The chain has TRBV4-2 and TRBJ2-7, with 9 bases lining up with TRBD1. V was pared by 1 base and J by 6 bases, with 4 bases of the junction left unmatched. From germline, CDR1 is LGHNA and CDR2 YNFKEQ. The CDR3 loop spans 14 amino acids. CDR3 loop: CASSQASDRGEQYF. DNA for the CDR3: TGTGCCAGCAGCCAAGCCTCGGACAGGGGCGAGCAGTACTTC.

V is TRBV12-2 and J is TRBJ1-2. TRBV12-2 is shown as a pseudogene. CDR3 length equals 15 residues. CDR3 bases: TGTGCAAGTCGCTTAGGGGCGGGGAAGGGAAATGGCTACACCTTC. Amino acid sequence: CASRLGAGKGNGYTF.

This clone was observed a single time. V is TRBV6-1 and J is TRBJ1-1; 7 bases map to TRBD1. This CDR3 is 13 amino acids long. Germline V CDR1 and CDR2: MNHNS, SASEGT. V gave up 6 bases and J gave up 4 bases; unmatched junction bases: 5. Here the CDR3 reads CASRSTGTTEAFF. CDR3 coding DNA: TGTGCCAGCAGGTCGACAGGGACCACTGAAGCTTTCTTT.

V is TRBV19 and J is TRBJ1-5, with D maybe TRBD1 (6 bases). The V end lost 10 bases, the J end lost 0 bases, and 10 bases lay between the germline ends. Germline-derived CDR1 and CDR2 are LNHDA and SQIVND (reference sequence). The CDR3 totals 13 residues. In DNA form, the CDR3 reads TGTGCCACTCTGGACAGTAGCAATCAGCCCCAGCATTTT. Translation gives CATLDSSNQPQHF.

The chain couples TRBV9 to TRBJ2-1, with 12 bases that match TRBD2. The V gene's germline CDR1 is SGDLS and CDR2 YYNGEE. The length of the CDR3 is 16 residues. The V gene end was trimmed by 4 bases and the J gene end by 6 bases; junction bases not matched to a gene: 8. In DNA, the CDR3 is TGTGCCAGCAGCCCCCTAGCGGGGGGGCCTGGCAATGAGCAGTTCTTC. This codes for CASSPLAGGPGNEQFF.

The CDR3 DNA follows: TGTGCCAGTAGTATGACAGTACAAGAGACCCAGTACTTC. Translation: CASSMTVQETQYF. The V gene is TRBV19, the J gene TRBJ2-5; the D gene is possibly TRBD1 (5 bases). Germline V gene data show CDR1 as LNHDA and CDR2 as SQIVND (reference sequence). V lost 3 bases, J lost 2 bases, and 7 bases lay in between. The CDR3 runs to 13 residues.

The chain uses TRBV4-1 and TRBJ2-2, with 7 bases lining up with TRBD2. The CDR3 contains 17 residues. The germline gives CDR1 MGHRA, CDR2 YSYEKL. J gave up 3 bases and V 4 bases, and 11 bases lay outside the gene matches. The CDR3 nucleotides are TGCGCCAGCAGCCTACCGACTAGCAACTTAGACACCGGGGAGCTGTTTTTT. Protein product: CASSLPTSNLDTGELFF.

This sequence joins TRBV18 and TRBJ1-5, with a tentative D call TRBD1 (5 bases). The CDR3 consists of 18 residues. Germline V lookup: CDR1 KGHSH, CDR2 LQKENI. The germline V and J ends were trimmed by 0 bases and 1 base, with 16 bases remaining between them. CDR3 nucleotide sequence: TGTGCCAGCTCACCACCAGGAGGAGGGGCCGGGAGCAATCAGCCCCAGCATTTT. It yields the protein CASSPPGGGAGSNQPQHF.

V gene TRBV7-2 combines with J gene TRBJ1-5; D might be TRBD1 (5 bases). Looked up from germline, CDR1 is SGHTA and CDR2 is FQGNSA. This CDR3 comprises 14 residues. Trimming took off 5 bases at V and 7 bases at J, with 15 bases between the two ends. CDR3 nucleotides: TGTGCCAGCAGCCAAGCCAGGGAGGGACAGCCCCAGCATTTT. This sequence encodes CASSQAREGQPQHF.

The genes are TRBV29-1 and TRBJ2-6; D not certain. From germline, CDR1 is SQVTM and CDR2 ANQGSEA. This CDR3 is 12 amino acids long. V was trimmed by 4 bases and J by 2 bases, leaving 3 bases between them. CDR3 coding DNA: TGCAGCGTTGCGGCTGGGGCCAACGTCCTGACTTTC. This encodes CSVAAGANVLTF.

V gene TRBV5-6 combines with J gene TRBJ1-2, with 8 bases lining up with TRBD1. CDR1 SGHDT and CDR2 YYEEEE come from the germline V gene. The length of the CDR3 is 12 residues. V lost 4 bases, J lost 8 bases, and 4 bases stayed unmatched. CDR3 loop: CASSQGQGGYTF. CDR3 in DNA: TGTGCCAGCAGCCAAGGACAGGGCGGCTACACCTTC.

J is TRBJ2-5 and V is TRBV15, with D possibly TRBD1 on 6 matching bases. V was pared by 0 bases and J by 2 bases, with 13 bases between. Germline values: CDR1 LNHNV, CDR2 YYDKDF (reference sequence). The CDR3 extends over 16 amino acids. The CDR3 loop is CATSRDREGVQETQYF. Written as DNA, the CDR3 is TGTGCCACCAGCAGAGATCGAGAGGGGGTGCAAGAGACCCAGTACTTC.

This clone was detected only a few times. This rearrangement joins TRBV5-1 to TRBJ2-3; possibly TRBD2 for D (6 bases). Per germline, CDR1 SGHRS and CDR2 YFSETQ. CDR3 size: 14 residues. V lost 1 base and J lost 2, with 8 bases in between. The DNA for the CDR3 is TGCGCCAGCAGCTTGTCGGGGGTCACAGATACGCAGTATTTT. Protein sequence: CASSLSGVTDTQYF.

CDR3 sequence: CASSLTGSGTEAFF. In DNA form, the CDR3 reads TGTGCCAGCAGCTTGACGGGCAGCGGTACTGAAGCTTTCTTT. J is TRBJ1-1 and V is TRBV7-8; D is uncertain. Germline CDR1 SGHVS, CDR2 FQNEAQ. The CDR3 is 14 amino acids. Trimming pared 3 bases from V and 5 bases from J, leaving 13 bases between.

The chain combines TRBV5-1 with TRBJ1-1; perhaps TRBD1 as D (5 bases). Germline CDR1 SGHRS, CDR2 YFSETQ. Trimming stripped 0 bases from V and 10 bases from J, with 19 bases between. This CDR3 contains 15 residues. CDR3 protein: CASSLDGRTGGAAFF. The CDR3 DNA follows: TGCGCCAGCAGCTTGGATGGGCGGACCGGGGGTGCAGCTTTCTTT.

The V and J genes are TRBV6-5 and TRBJ1-5; D is undetermined. V lost 0 bases to trimming and J lost 6 bases, with 15 bases between them. CDR1 is MNHEY, CDR2 SVGAGI, per germline. This CDR3 comprises 16 residues. This CDR3 is CASSYSSVAAGQPQHF. In DNA, the CDR3 is TGTGCCAGCAGTTACTCGTCCGTGGCCGCCGGTCAGCCCCAGCATTTT.

V is TRBV5-1 and J is TRBJ2-3; possibly TRBD2 for D (5 bases). Germline V gene lookup returns CDR1 SGHRS and CDR2 YFSETQ. CDR3 length equals 14 residues. Trimming removed 0 bases from V and 3 bases from J, with 8 bases in between. The CDR3 is CASSLAGETDTQYF. CDR3 DNA sequence: TGCGCCAGCAGCTTGGCCGGGGAAACAGATACGCAGTATTTT.

V is TRBV19 and J is TRBJ2-3; 10 bases match TRBD1. Germline CDR1 is LNHDA and CDR2 is SQIVND (reference sequence). Trimming cost V 6 bases and J 4 bases; bases outside gene matches: 22. The length of the CDR3 is 20 residues. The CDR3 coding sequence is TGTGCCAGTAGCTTTTCGCGAGTTAGAGCCGTGACAGGGGGCGCAGATACGCAGTATTTT. Encoded protein: CASSFSRVRAVTGGADTQYF.

The table lists this clone with a few counts. The V call is TRBV10-3, the J call TRBJ2-3; a weak D match, TRBD2 (6 bases). CDR1 and CDR2 (germline): ENHRY, SYGVKD. V was clipped by 0 bases and J by 7 bases, with 8 bases between them. The CDR3 covers 13 residues. CDR3 protein: CAISESSGYTQYF. CDR3 DNA: TGTGCCATCAGTGAGTCAAGCGGGTATACGCAGTATTTT.